This TCR beta chain came from a study of Ad26.COV2.S vaccination and SARS-CoV-2 variants. Study information: A COV1001 Ad26.COV2.S trial-arm participant provided the sample. Intramuscular Ad26.COV2.S doses were given once or twice, 56 days apart. Study findings and constraints: Substantial breadth was reported for post-vaccination spike-specific CD8+ and CD4+ T cells.

The CDR3 contains 14 residues. Germline CDR1 SGDLS, CDR2 YYNGEE. V gave up 0 bases and J gave up 10 bases, with 16 bases separating them. Using immunoSEQ multiplex PCR, the repertoire was profiled, and TCRdb retains in-frame clones only, with some absent. Of over 400,000 clones listed, 85% to 90% are singletons. For this clone: Its antigen is unidentified.

Treatment defined: around 19 received Ad26.COV2.S at low or high dose, single or two shots; several received placebo; per-sample allocation not given. Each sample was drawn 63 days after the first injection (of vaccine or placebo). This chain connects TRBV9 to TRBJ1-1; weak D call: TRBD1 (5 bases). The specimen was peripheral blood, collected in a trial of Ad26.COV2.S vaccine versus placebo. This receptor was identified in a person between 18 and 60 years old who received the Ad26.COV2.S COVID-19 vaccine or a placebo. The CDR3 DNA follows: TGTGCCAGCAGCGTAGGAAGCGGGGGTGTCGTAGCTTTCTTT. It translates to CASSVGSGGVVAFF.